The clone carrying this T cell receptor beta chain has only one observation. The V end lost 7 bases, the J end lost 7 bases, and 17 bases lay between the germline ends. This CDR3 spans 15 amino acids. The germline V gene has CDR1 MNHEY and CDR2 SVGAGI. The source of the sample is a study of cytomegalovirus exposure and HLA in healthy donors. The PCR contained 60 Vbeta and 13 Jbeta primers. Libraries were prepared by immunoSEQ multiplex PCR; TCRdb keeps only in-frame clonotypes and omits some of them. The sample holds under 200,000 clones, around 77% seen once. V gene TRBV6-5 combines with J gene TRBJ1-6; D possibly corresponds to TRBD1 (5 bases). The sequenced sample was PBMCs. The sequence was obtained from a man aged 55-75 years in good health and CMV-seronegative. CDR3 in DNA: TGTGCCAGCAACCTTCAGGGCTTTGGCAATTCACCCCTCCACTTT. Its translation: CASNLQGFGNSPLHF.